Described below is a single TCR beta chain sequence and its context. TCRdb re-called the 5' RACE reads, yielding one record per CDR3 amino acid sequence without DNA. Recorded for this sample: roughly 300,000 distinct CDR3 sequences. The data derive from a study of T cells expressing NK-cell markers. The CDR3 covers 15 residues. Germline V gene sequence: CDR1 SGHRS, CDR2 YFSETQ. This chain uses TRBV5-1 with TRBJ2-3; TCRdb names TRBD2, which stays unverified in the absence of DNA. The receptor's source is a woman aged 18-69 years in good health. Input material: blood T cells: a sorted CD56 or NKG2C T cell subset, CD4+ or CD8+ T cells, or bulk PBMC T cells (not recorded which). CDR3 sequence reads: CASSTGLAGADTQYF.